The 20 T cell receptor beta chains reported below all come from one sample, sequenced in a study of blood T cell repertoires in COVID-19. TCRdb's table, derived via immunoSEQ multiplex PCR, lists solely in-frame clones and lacks some. Seen here are over 130,000 clones, around 83% observed once, and the top ten hold around 4%. The sequenced sample was peripheral blood. These receptors came from a woman of 80 years or more with acute or convalescent COVID-19.

J is TRBJ1-2 and V is TRBV6-2 or TRBV6-3; D is unresolved. V lost 6 bases and J lost 1, with 18 bases in between. CDR3 length: 16 residues. Germline loops: CDR1 MNHEY, CDR2 SVGEGT. Here the CDR3 reads CASSSRRRYINYGYTF. In nucleotides, the CDR3 is TGTGCCAGCAGCTCCCGACGGAGATACATTAACTATGGCTACACCTTC.

This chain joins TRBV24-1 and TRBJ2-3, with 7 bases matching TRBD1. This CDR3 has 15 amino acids. The V gene's germline CDR1 is KGHDR and CDR2 SFDVKD. V lost 4 bases to trimming and J lost 4 bases; unmatched junction nucleotides: 7. DNA of the CDR3: TGTGCCACCAGTGAGTTGGGGACAGTGTCAGATACGCAGTATTTT. This codes for CATSELGTVSDTQYF.

This clone was detected once. The chain recombines TRBV30 with TRBJ2-7; 7 bases fit TRBD1. Per germline, CDR1 GTSNPN and CDR2 SVGIG (reference sequence). V lost 1 base to trimming and J lost 3 bases; unmatched junction nucleotides: 9. The CDR3 has 15 amino acids. The CDR3 is CAWSAPGTVFYEQYF. The DNA for the CDR3 is TGTGCCTGGAGTGCTCCCGGGACAGTTTTCTACGAGCAGTACTTC.

V is TRBV28 and J is TRBJ2-1; 12 nucleotides line up with TRBD2. This CDR3 spans 15 amino acids. The J segment lost 4 bases and the V segment lost 5 bases, leaving 3 bases of the junction unmatched. Germline loops: CDR1 MDHEN, CDR2 SYDVKM. The DNA for the CDR3 is TGTGCCAGCAGTGTGACTAGCGGGAGTTACAATGAGCAGTTCTTC. Translated: CASSVTSGSYNEQFF.

This clone has a single count. The CDR3 nucleotides are TGTGCCAGCAGTTTTCGGGCGGGGGGCTACACCTTC. It yields the protein CASSFRAGGYTF. The chain links TRBV12-3 or TRBV12-4 to TRBJ1-2; no firm D call. Trimming took off 3 bases at V and 8 bases at J, with 10 bases between the two ends. This CDR3 contains 12 residues.

This clone was recorded once. V gene TRBV20-1 combines with J gene TRBJ2-3; D is perhaps TRBD2 (6 bases). The V gene lost 3 bases and the J gene lost 2 bases, with 15 bases spanning the gap. The CDR3 is made up of 15 amino acids. Germline assignment: CDR1 DFQATT and CDR2 SNEGSKA (reference sequence). This CDR3 is CSASNGGRNTDTQYF. DNA for the CDR3: TGCAGTGCTAGTAACGGGGGTCGAAACACAGATACGCAGTATTTT.

This chain uses TRBV18 with TRBJ2-5; TRBD2 might be the D (6 bases). The CDR3 is 14 residues long. The V end was cut by 3 bases, the J end by 1 base, with 9 bases between. CDR1 is KGHSH and CDR2 is LQKENI in the germline V gene. The CDR3 spells CASSPAGTQETQYF. The CDR3 DNA reads TGTGCCAGCTCACCGGCGGGGACCCAAGAGACCCAGTACTTC. Supplemented by reference TRBV18 and TRBJ2-5, the full variable domain reads NAGVMQNPRHLVRRRGQEARLRCSPMKGHSHVYWYRQLPEEGLKFMVYLQKENIIDESGMPKERFSAEFPKEGPSILRIQQVVRGDSAAYFCASSPAGTQETQYFGPGTRLLVL.

This clone was recorded only once. This rearrangement joins TRBV21-1 to TRBJ2-7; the listed D gene, TRBD1, was not tested against the DNA. TRBV21-1 is designated a pseudogene. This CDR3 is 14 amino acids long. The DNA of the CDR3 is TGTGCCAGCACCTTGGGGGACAGGGATGACGAGCAGTACTTC. Translating it yields CASTLGDRDDEQYF.

The genes are TRBV20-1 and TRBJ1-1; D is uncertain. This CDR3 has 13 residues. CDR1 and CDR2 from the germline V gene are DFQATT and SNEGSKA (reference sequence). V lost 3 bases and J lost 1, with 9 bases in between. This CDR3 is CSASPYTNTEAFF. DNA for the CDR3: TGCAGTGCTAGTCCATACACGAACACTGAAGCTTTCTTT.

The V and J genes are TRBV4-1 and TRBJ2-2; tentative D call: TRBD2 (7 bases). The V gene lost 5 bases and the J gene lost 6 bases, with 19 bases spanning the gap. Germline assignment: CDR1 MGHRA and CDR2 YSYEKL. CDR3 length: 16 residues. The CDR3 region is CASSRGGRGQAGELFF. The CDR3 coding sequence is TGCGCCAGCAGCAGGGGGGGGCGAGGTCAGGCCGGGGAGCTGTTTTTT.

This clone was seen more than once but under ten times. The V call is TRBV7-9, the J call TRBJ2-7, with D possibly TRBD1 on 6 matching bases. The CDR3 contains 15 residues. Germline V CDR1 and CDR2: SEHNR, FQNEAQ (reference sequence). Trimming removed 4 bases from V and 2 bases from J, with 15 bases in between. This chain's CDR3 is CASSSAGASPYEQYF. In nucleotides, the CDR3 is TGTGCCAGCAGCTCAGCAGGGGCCTCCCCCTACGAGCAGTACTTC.

The chain joins TRBV7-4 to TRBJ1-5, with D possibly TRBD1 on 6 matching bases. V dropped 1 base and J dropped 4 bases, with 11 bases sitting between them. The CDR3 spans 15 residues. Germline V gives CDR1 SGHVT, CDR2 SQSDAQ. The CDR3 DNA reads as TGTGCCAGCAGCTTAGAGGGGGTATCAAATCAGCCCCAGCATTTT. Its protein is CASSLEGVSNQPQHF. The complete variable domain, with remaining parts taken from reference TRBV7-4 and TRBJ1-5, reads GAGVSQSPRYKVAKRGRDVALRCDSISGHVTLYWYRQTLGQGSEVLTYSQSDAQRDKSGRPSGRFSAERPERSVSTLKIQRTEQGDSAVYLCASSLEGVSNQPQHFGDGTRLSIL.

The chain employs TRBV27 and TRBJ1-2; TRBD1 matches 9 bases. Germline V gene sequence: CDR1 MNHEY, CDR2 SMNVEV (reference sequence). The CDR3 is 23 amino acids. V lost 7 bases, J lost 1 base, and 31 bases stayed unmatched. CDR3 bases: TGTGCCAGCAAACCCCACCGCGCCAGAACCCGGGACAGGGAAAAACAAATTAACTATGGCTACACCTTC. Translation: CASKPHRARTRDREKQINYGYTF.

V usage is TRBV30 and J usage is TRBJ2-7; 8 bases agree with TRBD2. This CDR3 has 14 residues. V trimming: 0 bases; J trimming: 6 bases; junction bases outside the gene matches: 7. The germline V gene encodes CDR1 GTSNPN and CDR2 SVGIG (reference sequence). The CDR3, as DNA: TGTGCCTGGAGTGTACGGGGACTAGGTTCCGAGCAGTACTTC. It translates to CAWSVRGLGSEQYF. The full variable domain, with the rest looked up from reference TRBV30 and TRBJ2-7, is SQTIHQWPATLVQPVGSPLSLECTVEGTSNPNLYWYRQAAGRGLQLLFYSVGIGQISSEVPQNLSASRPQDRQFILSSKKLLLSDSGFYLCAWSVRGLGSEQYFGPGTRLTVT.

J is TRBJ1-3 and V is TRBV19; D uncertain. The V gene lost 6 bases and the J gene lost 0 bases, with 12 bases spanning the gap. CDR3 length: 15 amino acids. Germline V lookup: CDR1 LNHDA, CDR2 SQIVND (reference sequence). The CDR3 nucleotides read TGTGCCAGTAGCTCGCGGTTTCGCTCTGGAAACACCATATATTTT. As protein: CASSSRFRSGNTIYF.

J is TRBJ1-1 and V is TRBV3-1 (or the pseudogene TRBV3-2); tentatively, D is TRBD1 (6 bases). Germline assignment: CDR1 LGHDT and CDR2 YNNKEL (reference sequence). The CDR3 loop spans 13 amino acids. V was pared by 1 base and J by 6 bases, with 9 bases between. CDR3 loop: CASSQGGLSEAFF. The CDR3, as DNA: TGTGCCAGCAGCCAAGGGGGGCTCTCTGAAGCTTTCTTT.

This clone was observed once. The chain couples TRBV12-3 or TRBV12-4 to TRBJ1-4; TRBD1 matches at 8 bases. This CDR3 is 13 amino acids long. With 6 bases clipped from V and 6 bases from J, the junction kept 3 bases outside the gene matches. The CDR3: CASRTGEHEKLFF. In DNA, the CDR3 is TGTGCCAGCAGGACAGGGGAACATGAAAAACTGTTTTTT.

V gene TRBV18 combines with J gene TRBJ2-5; D is unclear. Germline-derived CDR1 and CDR2 are KGHSH and LQKENI. The ends were cut back, 1 base at V and 0 bases at J, with 12 bases in the middle. The CDR3 has 16 residues. The CDR3 DNA sequence: TGTGCCAGCTCACCACTCTCAGACCTAGACCAAGAGACCCAGTACTTC. Protein: CASSPLSDLDQETQYF.

This rearrangement joins TRBV12-3 or TRBV12-4 to TRBJ1-2, with 9 bases identical to TRBD1. The CDR3 spans 13 residues. V was clipped by 8 bases and J by 6 bases; unmatched bases: 7. The CDR3: CASWPGQGNGYTF. CDR3 nucleotide sequence: TGTGCCAGCTGGCCGGGACAGGGCAATGGCTACACCTTC.

As concerns this clone: The sample contains more than one DNA sequence encoding this CDR3. V is TRBV9 and J is TRBJ2-5, with D maybe TRBD2 (6 bases). Germline assignment: CDR1 SGDLS and CDR2 YYNGEE. The V gene lost 0 bases and the J gene lost 5 bases, with 8 bases spanning the gap. The CDR3 has 13 residues. CDR3 bases: TGTGCCAGCAGCGTAGCGGGGGTGGAGACCCAGTACTTC. This gives the protein CASSVAGVETQYF.